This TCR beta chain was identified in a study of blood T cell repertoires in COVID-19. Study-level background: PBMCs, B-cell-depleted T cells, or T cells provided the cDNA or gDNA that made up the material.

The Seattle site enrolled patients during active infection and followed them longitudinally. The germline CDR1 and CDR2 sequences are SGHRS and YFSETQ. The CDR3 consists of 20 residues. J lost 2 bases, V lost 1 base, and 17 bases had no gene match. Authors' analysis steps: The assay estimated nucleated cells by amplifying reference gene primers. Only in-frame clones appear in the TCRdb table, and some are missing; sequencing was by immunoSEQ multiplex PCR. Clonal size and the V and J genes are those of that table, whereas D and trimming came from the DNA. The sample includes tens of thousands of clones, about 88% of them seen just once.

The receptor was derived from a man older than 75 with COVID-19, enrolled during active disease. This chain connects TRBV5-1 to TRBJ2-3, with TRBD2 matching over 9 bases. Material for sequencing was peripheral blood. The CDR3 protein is CASSLRASGTRVLNTDTQYF. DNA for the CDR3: TGCGCCAGCAGCTTGAGGGCTAGCGGGACACGAGTCCTTAACACAGATACGCAGTATTTT. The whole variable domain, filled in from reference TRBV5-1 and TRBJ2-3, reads KAGVTQTPRYLIKTRGQQVTLSCSPISGHRSVSWYQQTPGQGLQFLFEYFSETQRNKGNFPGRFSGRQFSNSRSEMNVSTLELGDSALYLCASSLRASGTRVLNTDTQYFGPGTRLTVL.